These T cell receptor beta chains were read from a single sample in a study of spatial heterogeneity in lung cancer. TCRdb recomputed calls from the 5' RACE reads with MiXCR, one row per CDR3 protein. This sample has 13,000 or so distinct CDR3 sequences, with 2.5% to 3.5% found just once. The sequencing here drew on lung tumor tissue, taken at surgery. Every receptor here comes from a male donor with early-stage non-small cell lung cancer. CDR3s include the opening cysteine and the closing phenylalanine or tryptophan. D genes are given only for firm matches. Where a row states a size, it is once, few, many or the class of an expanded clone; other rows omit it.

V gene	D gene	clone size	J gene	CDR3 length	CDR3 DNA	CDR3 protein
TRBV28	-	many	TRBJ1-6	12	TGTGCCAGCAGTCCCGGGTATTCACCCCTCCACTTT	CASSPGYSPLHF
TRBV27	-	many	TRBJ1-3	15	TGTGCCAGCAGGGGGACGGATAGCTCTGGAAACACCATATATTTT	CASRGTDSSGNTIYF
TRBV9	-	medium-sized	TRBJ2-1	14	TGTGCCAGCAGCTCAGGGGGGCCCTACAATGAGCAGTTCTTC	CASSSGGPYNEQFF
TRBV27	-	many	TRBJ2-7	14	TGTGCCAGCAGTCCGATCTCCTGGTCCTACGAGCAGTACTTC	CASSPISWSYEQYF
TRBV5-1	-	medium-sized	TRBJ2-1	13	TGCGCCAGCAGCTTGGCACGCTACAATGAGCAGTTCTTC	CASSLARYNEQFF
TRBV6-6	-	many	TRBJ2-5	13	TGTGCCAGCAGTTACACCGACATAGAGACCCAGTACTTC	CASSYTDIETQYF
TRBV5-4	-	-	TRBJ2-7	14	TGTGCCAGCAGCTTGGGCAGGGTCGGCTACGAGCAGTACTTC	CASSLGRVGYEQYF
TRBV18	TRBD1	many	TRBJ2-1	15	TGTGCCAGCTCACCCTCCGGGACAGGGGGGAATGAGCAGTTCTTC	CASSPSGTGGNEQFF
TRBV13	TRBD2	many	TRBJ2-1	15	TGTGCCAGCAGCTCCGGGGGGGATCGTTACAATGAGCAGTTCTTC	CASSSGGDRYNEQFF
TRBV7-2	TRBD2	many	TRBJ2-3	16	TGTGCCAGCAGCTTAGCGCTGGGCGGGGGGGAAGATACGCAGTATTTT	CASSLALGGGEDTQYF
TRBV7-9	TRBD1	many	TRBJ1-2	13	TGTGCCAGCAGCCGGACAGGAAACTATGGCTACACCTTC	CASSRTGNYGYTF